This section outlines one T cell receptor (beta chain) sequence together with its context. Its antigen remains unidentified. The authors ran a second PCR of roughly 7 to 11 cycles using a sample-barcoded 5' primer and a J-beta primer mix. Via MiXCR, TCRdb re-called the 5' RACE reads, giving one row per CDR3 protein. This table has more than 650,000 distinct CDR3 sequences, 40% to 65% appearing once. The data are from a study of blood T cells in healthy people across ages. The study's findings and limits: Per million T cells, TCR beta diversity dropped about linearly as age rose. Unsorted PBMCs prevented conclusive naive versus antigen-experienced comparison. Long-lived donors carried more naive CD4+ cells and greater diversity than aged donors.

The TCR sequence derives from an elderly man in good health. The sequencing input was blood.

In DNA form, the CDR3 reads TGTGCCAGCGGAACCGGGACTACTGTCGAGCAGTACTTC. Translation: CASGTGTTVEQYF. V usage is TRBV27 and J usage is TRBJ2-4; 7 bases line up with TRBD2. Matching the DNA end better, TRBJ2-7 makes the J call doubtful. CDR1 is MNHEY and CDR2 is SMNVEV in the germline V gene (reference sequence). This CDR3 comprises 13 residues.